Shown below are 26 T cell receptor beta chains from a single sample sequenced in a study of blood T cell repertoires in COVID-19. TCRdb keeps only in-frame clones here, not all; method: immunoSEQ multiplex PCR. The top ten hold 3.6% of the sample, which has approximately 220,000 clones, around 82% seen once. The sequencing input was PBMCs or T cells enriched from blood (not recorded which). Receptors were obtained from a woman aged 40 to 50 who had been exposed to COVID-19.

The rearrangement links TRBV27 to TRBJ2-2; 9 nucleotides line up with TRBD2. Unmatched junction bases numbered 22, after V lost 5 bases and J lost 3 bases. This CDR3 is 21 amino acids long. Per germline, CDR1 MNHEY and CDR2 SMNVEV (reference sequence). The CDR3 sequence is CASSTPTTSAGGPVDTGELFF. CDR3 DNA: TGTGCCAGCAGTACACCCACCACGTCTGCGGGGGGGCCAGTGGACACCGGGGAGCTGTTTTTT.

CDR3 in amino acids: CSVEATGGSEKLFF. CDR3 in DNA: TGCAGCGTTGAAGCGACAGGGGGCAGCGAAAAACTGTTTTTT. The chain is built from TRBV29-1 and TRBJ1-4; 10 nucleotides agree with TRBD1. The junction had 4 bases not matched to a gene; V was cut back by 1 base and J by 8 bases. Germline CDR1 SQVTM, CDR2 ANQGSEA. The CDR3 contains 14 residues.

The chain is built from TRBV6-2 or TRBV6-3 and TRBJ1-1; D may be TRBD1 (6 bases). The CDR3 runs to 13 residues. CDR1 is MNHEY, CDR2 SVGEGT, per germline. The V gene lost 6 bases and the J gene lost 3 bases, with 11 bases spanning the gap. The CDR3, as DNA: TGTGCCAGCAGCCACAGGGTGGACACTGAAGCTTTCTTT. Translated: CASSHRVDTEAFF.

The genes are TRBV6-2 or TRBV6-3 and TRBJ2-7; 12 bases are shared with TRBD2. The CDR3 runs 20 residues. V dropped 0 bases and J dropped 0; count of bases not matched to a gene: 12. CDR1 MNHEY and CDR2 SVGEGT come from the germline V gene. As DNA, the CDR3 is TGTGCCAGCAGTTACTCGAGTACTAGCGGGGGGAGTCGAAGCTCCTACGAGCAGTACTTC. It specifies CASSYSSTSGGSRSSYEQYF.

The chain recombines TRBV30 with TRBJ1-6; D unresolved. V was cut by 0 bases and J by 3 bases, with 6 bases left in between. The CDR3 is made up of 14 amino acids. From germline, CDR1 is GTSNPN and CDR2 SVGIG (reference sequence). The CDR3 is CAWSVLDYNSPLHF. For the CDR3, the DNA is TGTGCCTGGAGTGTACTAGACTATAATTCACCCCTCCACTTT.

V usage is TRBV6-1 and J usage is TRBJ2-3, with 8 positions matching TRBD2. The CDR3 is 16 residues long. Germline loops: CDR1 MNHNS, CDR2 SASEGT. V was clipped by 2 bases and J by 5 bases; unmatched bases: 9. CDR3 sequence (DNA): TGTGCCAGCAGTGAACTCAGGCGGGGGGCGGGAGATACGCAGTATTTT. Amino acids: CASSELRRGAGDTQYF.

This chain links TRBV28 with TRBJ1-3; TRBD1 aligns across 7 bases. Germline V gene lookup returns CDR1 MDHEN and CDR2 SYDVKM. Unmatched junction bases numbered 9, after V lost 7 bases and J lost 3 bases. The CDR3 extends over 15 amino acids. The DNA for the CDR3 is TGTGCCAGCACCTCTTTGCAGGGGGATGGAAACACCATATATTTT. Its translation: CASTSLQGDGNTIYF.

This clone was detected only once. The chain carries TRBV3-1 (or the pseudogene TRBV3-2) and TRBJ2-2, with 9 bases aligning to TRBD2. CDR3 length: 15 amino acids. Trimming took 4 bases from V and 5 from J; bases not matched to a gene: 5. Germline V gene sequence: CDR1 LGHDT, CDR2 YNNKEL (reference sequence). CDR3 protein: CASSPGTSKTGELFF. CDR3 bases: TGTGCCAGCAGCCCCGGGACTAGCAAGACCGGGGAGCTGTTTTTT.

V is TRBV13 and J is TRBJ2-7; D perhaps matches TRBD2 (7 bases). Trimming removed 4 bases at V and 5 bases at J, with 24 bases between. The CDR3 runs to 17 residues. Per the germline V gene, CDR1 is PRHDT and CDR2 is FYEKMQ (reference sequence). The CDR3 here is CASSSVITEGGRNEQYF. The DNA for the CDR3 is TGTGCCAGCAGCTCAGTAATCACTGAGGGGGGGAGGAACGAGCAGTACTTC. Complete variable domain (other parts from reference TRBV13 and TRBJ2-7): AAGVIQSPRHLIKEKRETATLKCYPIPRHDTVYWYQQGPGQDPQFLISFYEKMQSDKGSIPDRFSAQQFSDYHSELNMSSLELGDSALYFCASSSVITEGGRNEQYFGPGTRLTVT.

V usage is TRBV7-8 and J usage is TRBJ2-7, with TRBD1 matching 9 bases. This CDR3 is 15 amino acids long. Germline CDR1 and CDR2: SGHVS and FQNEAQ. V shed 5 bases, J shed 2 bases, and the junction held 7 bases outside the gene matches. The DNA for the CDR3 is TGTGCCAGCAGCCCTAGGACAGGGGAGGCCTACGAGCAGTACTTC. Amino acids: CASSPRTGEAYEQYF. Filled out from reference TRBV7-8 and TRBJ2-7, the complete variable domain reads GAGVSQSPRYKVAKRGQDVALRCDPISGHVSLFWYQQALGQGPEFLTYFQNEAQLDKSGLPSDRFFAERPEGSVSTLKIQRTQQEDSAVYLCASSPRTGEAYEQYFGPGTRLTVT.

The genes are TRBV11-3 and TRBJ2-7; 8 nucleotides agree with TRBD1. Germline loops: CDR1 SGHNT, CDR2 YENEEA. This CDR3 region has 16 residues. Trimming at V came to 1 base and at J to 7 bases, leaving 12 bases not matched to a gene. Written as DNA, the CDR3 is TGTGCCAGCAGCTTAGGGGGGACAGGAGTCGTGCGGGAGCAGTACTTC. Its protein is CASSLGGTGVVREQYF.

The chain joins TRBV7-9 to TRBJ1-4, with D unclear. CDR1 is SEHNR, CDR2 FQNEAQ, per germline (reference sequence). This CDR3 has 14 residues. V gave up 6 bases and J gave up 5 bases, with 13 bases separating them. CDR3 in amino acids: CASRTAGLNEKLFF. CDR3 nucleotide sequence: TGTGCCAGCAGAACCGCAGGCTTAAATGAAAAACTGTTTTTT.

The chain recombines TRBV3-1 (or the pseudogene TRBV3-2) with TRBJ2-2; D perhaps matches TRBD2 (6 bases). V lost 1 base and J lost 6, with 15 bases in between. This CDR3 contains 16 residues. Germline CDR1 LGHDT, CDR2 YNNKEL (reference sequence). The DNA of the CDR3 is TGTGCCAGCAGCCAAGGACCGGGACTCGGTGCCGGGGAGCTGTTTTTT. This sequence encodes CASSQGPGLGAGELFF.

The chain links TRBV27 to TRBJ1-6, with D perhaps matching TRBD1 (6 bases). The V end lost 5 bases, the J end lost 9 bases, and 17 bases lay between the germline ends. This CDR3 comprises 15 residues. Germline CDR1 reads MNHEY; CDR2 reads SMNVEV (reference sequence). This chain's CDR3 is CASSRDRRMGSPLHF. The CDR3 coding sequence is TGTGCCAGCAGTCGCGACAGGAGGATGGGTTCACCCCTCCACTTT.

This clone was observed at least ten times. The chain joins TRBV5-1 to TRBJ2-6; D gene ambiguous. Trimming pared 0 bases from V and 4 bases from J, leaving 11 bases between. The germline CDR1 and CDR2 sequences are SGHRS and YFSETQ. The CDR3 runs 16 residues. The chain's CDR3 is CASSLVVGAGANVLTF. CDR3 coding DNA: TGCGCCAGCAGCTTGGTGGTAGGAGCCGGGGCCAACGTCCTGACTTTC.

The genes are TRBV19 and TRBJ2-1; 7 bases fit TRBD2. The trim removed 2 bases at V and 1 base at J, leaving 8 bases unmatched. The germline V gene encodes CDR1 LNHDA and CDR2 SQIVND (reference sequence). CDR3 size: 17 residues. CDR3 sequence reads: CASSILGGGLSYNEQFF. DNA for the CDR3: TGTGCCAGTAGTATACTTGGGGGGGGACTGTCCTACAATGAGCAGTTCTTC.

The J gene is TRBJ2-1, the V gene TRBV9, with D uncertain. The length of the CDR3 is 19 residues. Germline V gene data show CDR1 as SGDLS and CDR2 as YYNGEE. V gave up 0 bases and J gave up 0 bases, with 19 bases separating them. CDR3: CASSVATLRLPSSYNEQFF. For the CDR3, the DNA is TGTGCCAGCAGCGTAGCTACATTGAGGCTCCCAAGCTCCTACAATGAGCAGTTCTTC.

The V gene is TRBV19, the J gene TRBJ1-2; 9 nucleotides align to TRBD1. CDR1 and CDR2 from the germline V gene are LNHDA and SQIVND (reference sequence). The CDR3 covers 14 residues. V was clipped by 4 bases and J by 2 bases; unmatched bases: 2. CDR3 residues: CASSTDRGNYGYTF. CDR3 bases: TGTGCCAGTAGTACGGACAGGGGAAACTATGGCTACACCTTC.

The V call is TRBV20-1, the J call TRBJ2-1; no clear D. This CDR3 has 11 residues. Germline values: CDR1 DFQATT, CDR2 SNEGSKA (reference sequence). V was clipped by 0 bases and J by 12 bases, with 9 bases between them. The CDR3 spells CSARDYQRQFF. CDR3 bases: TGCAGTGCTAGAGACTACCAACGGCAGTTCTTC.

The chain uses TRBV6-1 and TRBJ1-1; a possible D gene is TRBD1 (5 bases). Trimming removed 1 base at V and 11 bases at J, with 20 bases between. CDR1 MNHNS and CDR2 SASEGT come from the germline V gene. The CDR3 covers 15 residues. The CDR3 DNA sequence: TGTGCCAGCAGTGAAGACGGACATTCCTCGGGCCACGCTTTCTTT. Translating gives CASSEDGHSSGHAFF.

V and J are TRBV5-8 and TRBJ1-2; 7 bases line up with TRBD1. The CDR3 loop spans 13 amino acids. Germline loops: CDR1 SGHTS, CDR2 YDEGEE. V was clipped by 3 bases and J by 2 bases; unmatched bases: 1. The CDR3 nucleotides are TGTGCCAGCAGCTCAGGGGGGAACTATGGCTACACCTTC. This encodes CASSSGGNYGYTF.

V and J are TRBV2 and TRBJ1-2; D remains ambiguous. V was shortened by 2 bases and J by 5 bases, with 15 bases between the two germline ends. CDR1 and CDR2 (germline): SNHLY, FYNNEI. This CDR3 region has 15 residues. The CDR3 spells CASSETGVRGYGYTF. CDR3 nucleotides: TGTGCCAGCAGTGAAACCGGGGTCAGAGGGTATGGCTACACCTTC.

The chain employs TRBV7-7 and TRBJ2-1; possible D gene TRBD2, 5 bases. The CDR3 runs to 15 residues. Per germline, CDR1 SSHAT and CDR2 FNYEAQ (reference sequence). V was clipped by 0 bases and J by 7 bases, with 13 bases between them. CDR3 DNA: TGTGCCAGCAGCTTAGCGCTCGGGGTTGAGAATGAGCAGTTCTTC. It specifies CASSLALGVENEQFF.

The chain joins TRBV6-1 to TRBJ1-5, with D unclear. Germline CDR1 MNHNS, CDR2 SASEGT. This CDR3 has 16 amino acids. Trimming took off 1 base at V and 0 bases at J, with 10 bases between the two ends. CDR3 region: CASSEDGLFSNQPQHF. The CDR3 nucleotides are TGTGCCAGCAGTGAAGATGGCCTCTTTAGCAATCAGCCCCAGCATTTT.

The count of this clone is one. The chain couples TRBV6-5 to TRBJ1-6, with 7 bases identical to TRBD1. V lost 7 bases and J lost 2; bases outside the gene matches: 5. The V gene's germline CDR1 is MNHEY and CDR2 SVGAGI. This CDR3 is 15 amino acids long. The CDR3 region is CASTLQGPYNSPLHF. The CDR3 DNA is TGTGCCAGCACCCTACAGGGGCCCTATAATTCACCCCTCCACTTT.

The V gene is TRBV5-1, the J gene TRBJ2-2, with 7 positions matching TRBD1. With V trimmed by 4 bases and J by 0 bases, 3 bases remained unmatched. Germline CDR1 is SGHRS and CDR2 is YFSETQ. CDR3 length equals 15 residues. CDR3 nucleotides: TGCGCCAGCAGCCCGGGACAGACGAACACCGGGGAGCTGTTTTTT. It translates to CASSPGQTNTGELFF.